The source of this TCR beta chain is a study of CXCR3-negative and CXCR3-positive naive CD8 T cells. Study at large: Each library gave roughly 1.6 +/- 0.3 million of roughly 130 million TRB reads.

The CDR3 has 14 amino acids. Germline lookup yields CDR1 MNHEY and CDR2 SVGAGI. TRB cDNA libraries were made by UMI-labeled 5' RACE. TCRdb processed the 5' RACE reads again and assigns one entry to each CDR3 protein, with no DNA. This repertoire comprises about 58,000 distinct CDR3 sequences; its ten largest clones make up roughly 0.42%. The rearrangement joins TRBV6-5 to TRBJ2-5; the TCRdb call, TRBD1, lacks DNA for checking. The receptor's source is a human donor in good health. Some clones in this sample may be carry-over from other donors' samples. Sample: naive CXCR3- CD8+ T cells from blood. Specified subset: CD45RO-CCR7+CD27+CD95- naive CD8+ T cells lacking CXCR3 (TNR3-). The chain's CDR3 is CASRTGTNQETQYF.